Listed here are 6 T cell receptor beta chains from one sample, sequenced in a study of cytomegalovirus exposure and HLA in healthy donors. PCR employed 60 Vbeta and 13 Jbeta primers. Method: immunoSEQ multiplex PCR; TCRdb's copy keeps in-frame clones and lacks some. The table has about 55,000 clones, roughly 71% seen once. The source material was PBMCs. These receptors were collected from a man between 35 and 55 years old in good health and CMV-seropositive.

The V and J genes are TRBV30 and TRBJ2-1; TRBD2 might be the D (6 bases). The ends were cut back, 1 base at V and 7 bases at J, with 23 bases in the middle. The CDR3 is made up of 17 amino acids. Germline-derived CDR1 and CDR2 are GTSNPN and SVGIG (reference sequence). CDR3 amino acids: CAWSALRVRLGGNEQFF. For the CDR3, the DNA is TGTGCCTGGAGTGCACTACGCGTACGCCTCGGGGGAAATGAGCAGTTCTTC. Filled out from reference TRBV30 and TRBJ2-1, the complete variable domain reads SQTIHQWPATLVQPVGSPLSLECTVEGTSNPNLYWYRQAAGRGLQLLFYSVGIGQISSEVPQNLSASRPQDRQFILSSKKLLLSDSGFYLCAWSALRVRLGGNEQFFGPGTRLTVL.

Regarding this clone: One end of the junction fails to match germline, which may point to a read error. This chain joins TRBV7-7 and TRBJ2-5, with 9 bases fitting TRBD1. CDR1 is SSHAT, CDR2 FNYEAQ, per germline (reference sequence). The CDR3 spans 16 residues. The CDR3 DNA sequence: TGTGCTAGCAGCTTGGGGACAGGGTCATTAGGGGAGACCCAGTACTTC. Its translation is CASSLGTGSLGETQYF.

The rearrangement uses TRBV4-2 and TRBJ2-6; 10 bases fit TRBD2. J lost 0 bases, V lost 4 bases, and 3 bases had no gene match. This CDR3 has 17 amino acids. The germline CDR1 and CDR2 sequences are LGHNA and YNFKEQ. The CDR3 is CASSLSGGGSGANVLTF. CDR3 in DNA: TGTGCCAGCAGCCTCAGCGGGGGGGGCTCTGGGGCCAACGTCCTGACTTTC.

V gene TRBV6-5 combines with J gene TRBJ2-7; maybe TRBD1 (6 bases). With 2 bases removed from V and 0 bases from J, the gap between germline ends came to 8 bases. CDR1 and CDR2 from the germline V gene are MNHEY and SVGAGI. The CDR3 contains 14 residues. The CDR3 DNA is TGTGCCAGCAGTTACACAGGGACCTCCTACGAGCAGTACTTC. Translated: CASSYTGTSYEQYF.

This chain links TRBV6-1 with TRBJ2-3; TRBD1 agrees at 7 bases. Germline V gives CDR1 MNHNS, CDR2 SASEGT. V shed 7 bases and J 3 bases; nucleotides not matched to a gene: 4. The CDR3 spans 13 residues. In nucleotides, the CDR3 is TGTGCCAGCACGTACAGGGGTACAGATACGCAGTATTTT. Translated: CASTYRGTDTQYF.

This clone was counted once. This rearrangement joins TRBV11-2 to TRBJ1-1, with TRBD1 matching over 7 bases. V trimming: 1 base; J trimming: 11 bases; junction bases outside the gene matches: 7. Germline CDR1 is SGHAT and CDR2 is FQNNGV. The CDR3 is 13 residues long. The CDR3 here is CASSLGGQGQAFF. The CDR3 region has the DNA TGTGCCAGCAGCTTAGGGGGGCAGGGACAGGCTTTCTTT.